These 31 T cell receptor beta chains originate from one sample sequenced in a study of Graves' ophthalmopathy and Graves' hyperthyroidism. CDR3 regions of TCR beta were amplified from RNA transcripts. The authors performed first-round RT-PCR with HTBI primers and then a second-round multiplex PCR. TCRdb independently ran MiXCR on the multiplex PCR reads; one entry per CDR3 protein. Here the sample spans around 400,000 distinct CDR3 sequences, around 19% being singletons. The sequencing input was peripheral blood. Receptors originate from a woman younger than 35 with Graves' ophthalmopathy.

This clonotype has a count of ten or more. The chain links TRBV11-2 to TRBJ2-2, with D unclear. Trimming shortened V by 2 bases and J by 8 bases, and 6 bases separated the two germline ends. Germline V gene lookup returns CDR1 SGHAT and CDR2 FQNNGV. The CDR3 length is 12 residues. The CDR3 loop reads CASSLLVGELFF. Here the CDR3 DNA reads TGTGCCAGCAGCTTATTAGTAGGGGAGCTGTTTTTT.

This clonotype was detected many times. V is TRBV29-1 and J is TRBJ2-7; the match to TRBD2 covers 11 bases. The CDR3 extends over 14 amino acids. V lost 4 bases to trimming and J lost 2 bases; unmatched junction nucleotides: 4. Germline V CDR1 and CDR2: SQVTM, ANQGSEA. CDR3 DNA: TGCAGCGTTGTTGGGACTAGCGGAACCTACGAGCAGTACTTC. Protein product: CSVVGTSGTYEQYF.

This sequence joins TRBV15 and TRBJ1-5; a weak D match, TRBD1 (5 bases). There are 14 residues in the CDR3. The V end lost 3 bases, the J end lost 7 bases, and 13 bases lay between the germline ends. Germline CDR1 reads LNHNV; CDR2 reads YYDKDF (reference sequence). The CDR3 region has the DNA TGTGCCACCAGCAGCGGCGGGACTCACCAGCCCCAGCATTTT. As protein: CATSSGGTHQPQHF.

The sample holds many counts of this clonotype. This rearrangement joins TRBV28 to TRBJ2-5; TRBD2 matches at 10 bases. V trimming: 0 bases; J trimming: 2 bases; junction bases outside the gene matches: 9. Germline V lookup: CDR1 MDHEN, CDR2 SYDVKM. This CDR3 contains 18 residues. The DNA of the CDR3 is TGTGCCAGCAGTTTATGGGGAGGCACTAGCGGGATTCAAGAGACCCAGTACTTC. Amino acids: CASSLWGGTSGIQETQYF. The whole variable domain, remainder taken from reference TRBV28 and TRBJ2-5, is DVKVTQSSRYLVKRTGEKVFLECVQDMDHENMFWYRQDPGLGLRLIYFSYDVKMKEKGDIPEGYSVSREKKERFSLILESASTNQTSMYLCASSLWGGTSGIQETQYFGPGTRLLVL.

At least ten counts were recorded for this clonotype. Its ends do not fully match the called genes, so a read error is possible. V gene TRBV6-1 combines with J gene TRBJ1-6, with D unclear. The length of the CDR3 is 12 residues. The germline gives CDR1 MNHNS, CDR2 SASEGT. The CDR3 is CASSGPWSLLHF. CDR3 coding DNA: TGTGCCAGCAGTGGCCCATGGTCACTCCTCCACTTT.

The chain recombines TRBV11-2 with TRBJ1-3; 7 nucleotides align to TRBD1. Germline-derived CDR1 and CDR2 are SGHAT and FQNNGV. J lost 0 bases, V lost 1 base, and 6 bases had no gene match. The CDR3 totals 17 residues. The CDR3 sequence: CASSLGGTASSGNTIYF. The CDR3 DNA sequence: TGTGCCAGCAGCTTAGGCGGGACAGCCTCCTCTGGAAACACCATATATTTT. Combining the CDR3 with reference TRBV11-2 and TRBJ1-3 gives the whole variable domain EAGVAQSPRYKIIEKRQSVAFWCNPISGHATLYWYQQILGQGPKLLIQFQNNGVVDDSQLPKDRFSAERLKGVDSTLKIQPAKLEDSAVYLCASSLGGTASSGNTIYFGEGSWLTVV.

In this sample, this clonotype turned up many times. This chain links TRBV20-1 with TRBJ1-1; possible D gene TRBD1, 6 bases. Germline V gene data show CDR1 as DFQATT and CDR2 as SNEGSKA (reference sequence). This CDR3 has 13 amino acids. V lost 1 base to trimming and J lost 2 bases, with 8 bases between them. CDR3 loop: CSARGGGNTEAFF. The CDR3 DNA is TGCAGTGCTAGAGGTGGGGGCAACACTGAAGCTTTCTTT.

This clonotype was found a few times. This chain uses TRBV2 with TRBJ1-6; tentatively, D is TRBD1 (6 bases). V shed 2 bases and J shed 0 bases, with 17 bases lying between them. CDR1 and CDR2 (germline): SNHLY, FYNNEI. The CDR3 length is 19 residues. The CDR3 sequence is CASSEPSDSPSSYNSPLHF. The CDR3 DNA sequence: TGTGCCAGCAGTGAACCATCGGACAGTCCGAGCTCCTATAATTCACCCCTCCACTTT.

In its sample, this clonotype was seen many times. The rearrangement links TRBV12-3 or TRBV12-4 to TRBJ2-2, with TRBD1 matching 7 bases. The CDR3 runs 15 residues. V gave up 5 bases and J gave up 7 bases; unmatched junction bases: 10. CDR3 in DNA: TGTGCCAGCAGTCCCCTCGAGGGGGCCGGCGGGGAGCTGTTTTTT. Encoded protein: CASSPLEGAGGELFF.

This clonotype was seen at least ten times. J is TRBJ1-2 and V is TRBV28; 10 positions match TRBD1. The CDR3 runs 13 residues. The germline gives CDR1 MDHEN, CDR2 SYDVKM. The ends lost 3 bases at V and 7 bases at J; junction bases unmatched: 2. The CDR3 is CASSFGQGVGYTF. The CDR3 region has the DNA TGTGCCAGCAGTTTCGGACAGGGGGTTGGCTACACCTTC.

This clonotype was counted ten times or more. The rearrangement uses TRBV18 and TRBJ1-1, with D tentatively TRBD1 (5 bases). Germline V gives CDR1 KGHSH, CDR2 LQKENI. This CDR3 has 17 residues. V dropped 1 base and J dropped 5 bases, with 20 bases sitting between them. The CDR3 region is CASSPLVLQGEGTEAFF. Here the CDR3 DNA reads TGTGCCAGCTCACCACTAGTCCTGCAGGGAGAGGGTACTGAAGCTTTCTTT. Complete variable domain (other parts from reference TRBV18 and TRBJ1-1): NAGVMQNPRHLVRRRGQEARLRCSPMKGHSHVYWYRQLPEEGLKFMVYLQKENIIDESGMPKERFSAEFPKEGPSILRIQQVVRGDSAAYFCASSPLVLQGEGTEAFFGQGTRLTVV.

This clonotype was found many times. CDR3 coding DNA: TGTGCCAGCAGTCCCCCCGGACAGAGAATTAATTCACCCCTCCACTTT. It specifies CASSPPGQRINSPLHF. The V call is TRBV27, the J call TRBJ1-6, with D possibly TRBD1 on 6 matching bases. Germline loops: CDR1 MNHEY, CDR2 SMNVEV (reference sequence). The V gene lost 5 bases and the J gene lost 6 bases, with 17 bases spanning the gap. The CDR3 has 16 residues.

This clonotype was seen repeatedly, ten times or more. The rearrangement joins TRBV6-1 to TRBJ2-4; TRBD1 matches 7 bases. CDR1 is MNHNS, CDR2 SASEGT, per germline. The V gene end was trimmed by 8 bases and the J gene end by 3 bases; junction bases not matched to a gene: 16. The CDR3 has 17 amino acids. CDR3 nucleotide sequence: TGTGCCAGCGGACAGACAGGGCGGTTGGTTGACAAAAACATTCAGTACTTC. Protein product: CASGQTGRLVDKNIQYF.

In its sample, this clonotype was seen many times. The chain has TRBV20-1 and TRBJ2-1, with 9 positions matching TRBD2. The CDR3 sequence is 12 residues long. The V and J ends lost 2 bases and 9 bases, in that order; junction bases with no gene match: 2. Germline CDR1 and CDR2: DFQATT and SNEGSKA (reference sequence). As DNA, the CDR3 is TGCAGTGCTAGACTAGCGGGGATTGAGCAGTTCTTC. It codes for CSARLAGIEQFF.

This clonotype was counted at least ten times. The chain recombines TRBV27 with TRBJ1-5; a weak D match, TRBD1 (5 bases). The germline gives CDR1 MNHEY, CDR2 SMNVEV (reference sequence). CDR3 length: 16 residues. The V end lost 5 bases, the J end lost 7 bases, and 21 bases lay between the germline ends. The CDR3: CASSHMGWGRGQPQHF. The CDR3 DNA reads TGTGCCAGCAGTCATATGGGGTGGGGTCGGGGGCAGCCCCAGCATTTT.

The rearrangement links TRBV28 to TRBJ1-5; D not resolved. Trimming shortened V by 6 bases and J by 2 bases, and 11 bases separated the two germline ends. The length of the CDR3 is 14 residues. Germline-derived CDR1 and CDR2 are MDHEN and SYDVKM. DNA of the CDR3: TGTGCCAGCAGAGACTGGGGTGGCAATCAGCCCCAGCATTTT. It yields the protein CASRDWGGNQPQHF. Using reference TRBV28 and TRBJ1-5 for the parts outside the CDR3, the full variable domain is DVKVTQSSRYLVKRTGEKVFLECVQDMDHENMFWYRQDPGLGLRLIYFSYDVKMKEKGDIPEGYSVSREKKERFSLILESASTNQTSMYLCASRDWGGNQPQHFGDGTRLSIL.

This clonotype was recorded at least ten times. The chain is built from TRBV28 and TRBJ2-4; D may be TRBD2 (6 bases). The CDR3 loop spans 12 amino acids. Germline-derived CDR1 and CDR2 are MDHEN and SYDVKM. The V end was cut by 4 bases, the J end by 8 bases, with 9 bases between. The CDR3 loop reads CASSSGRDIQYF. The DNA for the CDR3 is TGTGCCAGCAGTTCCGGGAGAGACATTCAGTACTTC.

This clonotype was seen at least ten times. Germline and junction disagree at one end, which may indicate a read error. V and J are TRBV2 and TRBJ1-5; no clear D. From germline, CDR1 is SNHLY and CDR2 FYNNEI. CDR3 length: 13 residues. Here the CDR3 DNA reads TGTGCCAGCAGCGAAGACTCTCATCAGCCCCAGCATTTT. Amino acid sequence: CASSEDSHQPQHF.

The chain recombines TRBV6-1 with TRBJ2-7, with 7 bases that match TRBD2. The CDR3 has 15 residues. Germline CDR1 is MNHNS and CDR2 is SASEGT. Germline trimming cut 2 bases from V and 2 bases from J; bases unmatched to any gene: 6. The DNA for the CDR3 is TGTGCCAGCAGTGAACGGGGGGAAGCCCCCTACGAGCAGTACTTC. It encodes CASSERGEAPYEQYF.

This clonotype was observed at least ten times. The J gene is TRBJ2-4, the V gene TRBV20-1; D is undetermined. The CDR3 extends over 13 amino acids. The germline V and J ends were trimmed by 3 bases and 3 bases, with 9 bases remaining between them. Germline V gene sequence: CDR1 DFQATT, CDR2 SNEGSKA (reference sequence). The CDR3 DNA reads as TGCAGTGCTAGTTCCAGTCGCAAAAACATTCAGTACTTC. Translation gives CSASSSRKNIQYF.

The table lists this clonotype with many counts. The chain joins TRBV28 to TRBJ2-7; 12 bases are shared with TRBD1. Germline lookup yields CDR1 MDHEN and CDR2 SYDVKM. Unmatched junction bases numbered 8, after V lost 6 bases and J lost 5 bases. This CDR3 spans 15 amino acids. CDR3 nucleotides: TGTGCCAGCAGGGCTACGGGACAGGGGGCCCACGAGCAGTACTTC. This sequence encodes CASRATGQGAHEQYF.

In its sample, this clonotype was seen many times. V is TRBV24-1 and J is TRBJ1-2; 7 positions agree with TRBD1. CDR3 size: 14 residues. The V gene end was trimmed by 3 bases and the J gene end by 8 bases; junction bases not matched to a gene: 8. From germline, CDR1 is KGHDR and CDR2 SFDVKD. The CDR3 sequence is CATSDPFQGGGYTF. In nucleotides, the CDR3 is TGTGCCACCAGTGATCCCTTCCAGGGGGGAGGCTACACCTTC.

This clonotype was seen ten or more times. The chain recombines TRBV30 with TRBJ2-5; D ambiguous. Trimming left V 2 bases short and J 1 base short, with 11 bases between. CDR1 is GTSNPN, CDR2 SVGIG, per germline (reference sequence). This CDR3 comprises 14 residues. CDR3 sequence: CAWSRLVAQETQYF. The DNA of the CDR3 is TGTGCCTGGAGTAGGCTAGTCGCCCAAGAGACCCAGTACTTC.

As regards this clonotype: A single base separates this from a much larger clone, so it may be a read error. V and J are TRBV4-3 and TRBJ1-6; no definite D call. The germline gives CDR1 LGHNA, CDR2 YSLEER. V lost 1 base and J 8 bases, leaving 15 bases between the germline ends. The CDR3 length is 16 residues. The CDR3 nucleotides read TGCGCCAGCAGCCAAGGTAATCGAGGGAGGGATTCACCCCTCCACTTT. It codes for CASSQGNRGRDSPLHF.

This clonotype was observed many times. This sequence joins TRBV28 and TRBJ1-3, with a possible D match to TRBD1 (5 bases). The CDR3 has 13 amino acids. The V gene's germline CDR1 is MDHEN and CDR2 SYDVKM. V gave up 5 bases and J gave up 3 bases, with 8 bases separating them. The CDR3 region is CASSQGFGNTIYF. The CDR3 region has the DNA TGTGCCAGCAGTCAGGGTTTTGGAAACACCATATATTTT.

This clonotype has a count of ten or more. The chain links TRBV29-1 to TRBJ2-2; D may be TRBD1 or TRBD2 (5 bases each). The V end lost 4 bases, the J end lost 0 bases, and 15 bases lay between the germline ends. This CDR3 spans 16 amino acids. CDR1 is SQVTM, CDR2 ANQGSEA, per germline. The CDR3 coding sequence is TGCAGCGTTGTGGGGGTATTAGGGTCGAACACCGGGGAGCTGTTTTTT. Translation gives CSVVGVLGSNTGELFF.

This clonotype was counted ten times or more. The conserved phenylalanine or tryptophan is not found at the CDR3 terminus, so this likely reflects a read error. This chain uses TRBV11-2 with TRBJ1-1, with 7 bases that match TRBD1. Germline V CDR1 and CDR2: SGHAT, FQNNGV. This CDR3 is 17 amino acids long. Trimming removed 1 base from V and 0 bases from J; junction bases left unmatched: 8. CDR3 sequence (DNA): TGTGCCAGCAGCTTAGGGAGGGGGAGGGGGCTGAACACTGAAGCTTTCTTG. Its protein is CASSLGRGRGLNTEAFL.

This clonotype was detected many times. This chain connects TRBV5-1 to TRBJ2-7, with a possible D match to TRBD1 (6 bases). The CDR3 extends over 15 amino acids. V lost 5 bases and J 3 bases, leaving 18 bases between the germline ends. The germline CDR1 and CDR2 sequences are SGHRS and YFSETQ. As DNA, the CDR3 is TGCGCCAGCAGGCTCACGGAGGACAGTGGCTACGAGCAGTACTTC. Translating gives CASRLTEDSGYEQYF.

This clonotype appeared many times. The chain employs TRBV19 and TRBJ1-5; a possible D gene is TRBD1 (5 bases). CDR1 and CDR2 from the germline V gene are LNHDA and SQIVND (reference sequence). This CDR3 has 14 residues. V lost 6 bases and J 3 bases, leaving 12 bases between the germline ends. The CDR3 region is CASRAQGYNQPQHF. CDR3 nucleotide sequence: TGTGCCAGTAGGGCTCAGGGATACAATCAGCCCCAGCATTTT. The full variable domain, in which reference TRBV19 and TRBJ1-5 provide the parts outside the CDR3, is DGGITQSPKYLFRKEGQNVTLSCEQNLNHDAMYWYRQDPGQGLRLIYYSQIVNDFQKGDIAEGYSVSREKKESFPLTVTSAQKNPTAFYLCASRAQGYNQPQHFGDGTRLSIL.

This clonotype was seen more than once but under ten times. The chain uses TRBV6-1 and TRBJ1-6, with 7 positions matching TRBD1. Germline values: CDR1 MNHNS, CDR2 SASEGT. This CDR3 is 12 amino acids long. With 6 bases clipped from V and 14 bases from J, the junction kept 7 bases outside the gene matches. The CDR3 DNA is TGTGCCAGCAGGGAATCGGACAGGTCCCTCCACTTT. This encodes CASRESDRSLHF.

The chain combines TRBV6-1 with TRBJ2-7; D is unresolved. Germline CDR1 reads MNHNS; CDR2 reads SASEGT. V lost 3 bases and J 2 bases, leaving 8 bases between the germline ends. The CDR3 is made up of 13 amino acids. CDR3: CASSDALTYEQYF. In DNA form, the CDR3 reads TGTGCCAGCAGTGACGCCCTTACCTACGAGCAGTACTTC.